Following are 8 T cell receptor beta chains from one sample sequenced in a study of shared clonotypes between healthy human individuals. The method was immunoSEQ multiplex PCR; TCRdb's version includes in-frame clones alone and lacks a portion of them. Of some 2.1 million clones in the sample, around 93% are singletons; the top ten hold 1.5% to 2%. Naivety among CD8 cells was defined by CD45RO negativity and positive CCR7 selection, thereby excluding terminally differentiated effector memory CD45RA+ cells. The specimen sequenced was naive CD8+ T cells from PBMCs. The origin of the receptors is a man in his late teens or twenties in good health. Some clones in this sample may be carry-over from other donors' samples.

Worth noting for this clone: The sample holds other DNA sequences that translate to the same CDR3. The rearrangement links TRBV9 to TRBJ1-1; D remains ambiguous. This CDR3 contains 13 residues. Germline assignment: CDR1 SGDLS and CDR2 YYNGEE. The V end lost 3 bases, the J end lost 3 bases, and 9 bases lay between the germline ends. The CDR3 is CASSGRLDTEAFF. DNA of the CDR3: TGTGCCAGCAGCGGCCGCTTGGACACTGAAGCTTTCTTT.

This clone was seen just once. This rearrangement joins TRBV4-1 to TRBJ1-2, with a weak D call TRBD1 (6 bases). This CDR3 is built from 15 residues. The ends were cut back, 0 bases at V and 6 bases at J, with 14 bases in the middle. Germline V gene lookup returns CDR1 MGHRA and CDR2 YSYEKL. The CDR3 DNA reads as TGCGCCAGCAGCCAAGACGCGGGGGCTTGGGATGGCTACACCTTC. Translating it yields CASSQDAGAWDGYTF.

As regards this clone: The same CDR3 is also encoded by other DNA sequences in this sample. This chain uses TRBV6-5 with TRBJ2-1, with 8 bases identical to TRBD2. From germline, CDR1 is MNHEY and CDR2 SVGAGI. V lost 2 bases, J lost 7 bases, and 1 base stayed unmatched. CDR3 size: 13 residues. CDR3 protein: CASSYRGGNEQFF. DNA of the CDR3: TGTGCCAGCAGTTACCGGGGGGGAAATGAGCAGTTCTTC.

This clone was counted a single time. J is TRBJ2-2 and V is TRBV4-1; no reliable D call. CDR3 length equals 14 residues. Trimming removed 2 bases from V and 4 bases from J, with 8 bases in between. Germline lookup yields CDR1 MGHRA and CDR2 YSYEKL. The CDR3 reads CASSQSVSTGELFF. For the CDR3, the DNA is TGCGCCAGCAGCCAAAGCGTAAGCACCGGGGAGCTGTTTTTT.

The chain employs TRBV4-1 and TRBJ2-3; 8 bases are shared with TRBD2. The CDR3 consists of 16 residues. CDR1 and CDR2 (germline): MGHRA, YSYEKL. V gave up 3 bases and J gave up 0 bases; unmatched junction bases: 5. DNA of the CDR3: TGCGCCAGCAGCCACCCTAGCGGGCACAGCACAGATACGCAGTATTTT. It yields the protein CASSHPSGHSTDTQYF.

V is TRBV11-3 and J is TRBJ2-1, with 13 bases lining up with TRBD2. Germline-derived CDR1 and CDR2 are SGHNT and YENEEA. The CDR3 is 19 amino acids. V gave up 5 bases and J gave up 0 bases; unmatched junction bases: 10. The CDR3 protein is CASSPGRLAGGSSYNEQFF. The CDR3, as DNA: TGTGCCAGCAGCCCAGGGAGACTAGCGGGGGGAAGCTCCTACAATGAGCAGTTCTTC.

The chain is built from TRBV27 and TRBJ1-4, with a possible D match to TRBD1 (5 bases). Germline CDR1 MNHEY, CDR2 SMNVEV (reference sequence). V dropped 3 bases and J dropped 10 bases, with 12 bases sitting between them. The CDR3 is made up of 13 amino acids. The CDR3 loop is CASSLGGLGKLFF. The DNA for the CDR3 is TGTGCCAGCAGTTTGGGGGGACTCGGAAAACTGTTTTTT.

Only one count was recorded for this clone. This chain connects TRBV4-1 to TRBJ2-7; 11 bases line up with TRBD1. The length of the CDR3 is 18 residues. Per the germline V gene, CDR1 is MGHRA and CDR2 is YSYEKL. The J segment lost 1 base and the V segment lost 1 base, leaving 9 bases of the junction unmatched. This CDR3 reads CASSQVLGQGAESYEQYF. The CDR3 region has the DNA TGCGCCAGCAGCCAAGTTCTTGGACAGGGGGCTGAGTCCTACGAGCAGTACTTC.